These 29 T cell receptor beta chains were sequenced from one sample in a study of monozygotic twins with cystic fibrosis. Clones were read by immunoSEQ multiplex PCR, and TCRdb kept only the in-frame ones, dropping some. Of tens of thousands of clones in the sample, 96% were seen once. Input material: blood. The receptors originated from a girl aged 2 to 9 with cystic fibrosis.

The CDR3 bases are TGTGCCATCTCACCCAACCTTGGAACCGGGGAGCTGTTTTTT. It yields the protein CAISPNLGTGELFF. The genes are TRBV6-5 and TRBJ2-2; D gene uncertain. V was trimmed by 10 bases and J by 5 bases, leaving 17 bases between them. The V gene's germline CDR1 is MNHEY and CDR2 SVGAGI. The CDR3 runs 14 residues.

This clone was seen a few times. The rearrangement joins TRBV6-4 to TRBJ2-2, with D tentatively TRBD2 (6 bases). Germline V CDR1 and CDR2: MRHNA, SNTAGT. The CDR3 has 13 amino acids. Deletions cut 2 bases from V and 6 bases from J, with 7 bases between. The CDR3 nucleotides read TGTGCCAGCAGTGACGGGACTCCCGGGGAGCTGTTTTTT. It translates to CASSDGTPGELFF.

This chain joins TRBV6-1 and TRBJ2-3, with D perhaps given as TRBD1 or TRBD2 (6 bases each). Germline V gene data show CDR1 as MNHNS and CDR2 as SASEGT. This CDR3 contains 15 residues. V was trimmed by 6 bases and J by 7 bases, leaving 20 bases between them. Written as DNA, the CDR3 is TGTGCCAGCAGCGACAGACCGGGGGCGGGGAATACGCAGTATTTT. This encodes CASSDRPGAGNTQYF.

This rearrangement joins TRBV9 to TRBJ2-1; TRBD1 is a possible D gene (6 bases). The V end was cut by 4 bases, the J end by 0 bases, with 11 bases between. This CDR3 spans 15 amino acids. Germline CDR1 and CDR2: SGDLS and YYNGEE. The CDR3 loop is CASSQDSPSYNEQFF. In nucleotides, the CDR3 is TGTGCCAGCAGCCAGGACAGTCCCTCCTACAATGAGCAGTTCTTC.

The V gene is TRBV25-1, the J gene TRBJ2-3; unclear D gene. CDR3 length equals 15 residues. V gave up 2 bases and J gave up 0 bases, with 9 bases separating them. Germline V gene sequence: CDR1 MGHDK, CDR2 SYGVNS. Here the CDR3 DNA reads TGTGCCAGCAGTGAAATAAGTCATAGCACAGATACGCAGTATTTT. Translating it yields CASSEISHSTDTQYF.

The genes are TRBV10-3 and TRBJ1-4; 9 bases agree with TRBD1. The germline V gene encodes CDR1 ENHRY and CDR2 SYGVKD. V trimming: 10 bases; J trimming: 8 bases; junction bases outside the gene matches: 5. The CDR3 spans 12 residues. The CDR3 DNA is TGTGCCACCCGGACAGGGGTCGAAAAACTGTTTTTT. This sequence encodes CATRTGVEKLFF.

This clone has a handful of counts. This chain uses TRBV29-1 with TRBJ1-2; weak D call: TRBD1 (5 bases). CDR3 size: 12 residues. V was cut by 7 bases and J by 4 bases, with 13 bases left in between. Per germline, CDR1 SQVTM and CDR2 ANQGSEA. The CDR3 loop is CSDNTGGYGYTF. CDR3 sequence (DNA): TGCAGCGATAACACAGGCGGCTATGGCTACACCTTC.

The V call is TRBV6-1, the J call TRBJ2-1; D is ambiguous. The CDR3 is 14 amino acids. Germline V gene lookup returns CDR1 MNHNS and CDR2 SASEGT. Trimming shortened V by 4 bases and J by 4 bases, and 11 bases separated the two germline ends. CDR3 bases: TGTGCCAGCAGTGTGGGCGACTTTTACAATGAGCAGTTCTTC. Its translation is CASSVGDFYNEQFF.

The V call is TRBV27, the J call TRBJ2-7, with 9 bases matching TRBD2. The CDR3 covers 14 residues. V shed 5 bases and J 6 bases; nucleotides not matched to a gene: 8. Germline V CDR1 and CDR2: MNHEY, SMNVEV (reference sequence). The CDR3 loop reads CASSPTSGRGEQYF. The CDR3 coding sequence is TGTGCCAGCAGTCCGACTAGCGGCCGGGGCGAGCAGTACTTC.

V usage is TRBV29-1 and J usage is TRBJ2-1, with 10 bases matching TRBD2. Trimming cost V 8 bases and J 5 bases; bases outside gene matches: 21. The germline gives CDR1 SQVTM, CDR2 ANQGSEA. The CDR3 is 18 amino acids. CDR3 sequence: CSTSGTKPGLATDNEQFF. The DNA of the CDR3 is TGCAGCACAAGTGGCACCAAACCGGGACTAGCGACGGACAATGAGCAGTTCTTC.

This chain uses TRBV2 with TRBJ2-7, with 8 positions matching TRBD2. Losses at the gene ends were 1 base for V and 7 bases for J; bases not matched to a gene: 12. This CDR3 contains 16 residues. CDR1 and CDR2 from the germline V gene are SNHLY and FYNNEI. CDR3 sequence reads: CASSEVKVAGPGEQYF. Here the CDR3 DNA reads TGTGCCAGCAGTGAAGTGAAAGTAGCGGGACCGGGGGAGCAGTACTTC. The variable domain in full, completed from reference TRBV2 and TRBJ2-7, reads EPEVTQTPSHQVTQMGQEVILRCVPISNHLYFYWYRQILGQKVEFLVSFYNNEISEKSEIFDDQFSVERPDGSNFTLKIRSTKLEDSAMYFCASSEVKVAGPGEQYFGPGTRLTVT.

The V call is TRBV27, the J call TRBJ1-5; D not certain. The CDR3 runs 14 residues. Per the germline V gene, CDR1 is MNHEY and CDR2 is SMNVEV (reference sequence). V lost 0 bases and J 5 bases, leaving 8 bases between the germline ends. The CDR3 region has the DNA TGTGCCAGCAGTTTATCCGGGTGGGATCAGCCCCAGCATTTT. This codes for CASSLSGWDQPQHF.

DNA of the CDR3: TGTGCCAGCAGCCCAGCACGGAGAGAAACCGGGGAGCTGTTTTTT. Translation gives CASSPARRETGELFF. V and J are TRBV7-9 and TRBJ2-2; D is ambiguous. V dropped 5 bases and J dropped 5 bases, with 15 bases sitting between them. This CDR3 has 15 amino acids. Germline values: CDR1 SEHNR, CDR2 FQNEAQ (reference sequence).

The chain joins TRBV15 to TRBJ2-7; possible D gene TRBD2, 5 bases. The CDR3 consists of 19 residues. Deletions cut 8 bases from V and 0 bases from J, with 29 bases between. Germline V gives CDR1 LNHNV, CDR2 YYDKDF (reference sequence). The chain's CDR3 is CATAGPAGRLPRNSYEQYF. DNA for the CDR3: TGTGCCACCGCGGGCCCAGCCGGCCGGCTTCCGCGAAACTCCTACGAGCAGTACTTC. The full variable domain, in which reference TRBV15 and TRBJ2-7 provide the parts outside the CDR3, is DAMVIQNPRYQVTQFGKPVTLSCSQTLNHNVMYWYQQKSSQAPKLLFHYYDKDFNNEADTPDNFQSRRPNTSFCFLDIRSPGLGDTAMYLCATAGPAGRLPRNSYEQYFGPGTRLTVT.

The V call is TRBV29-1, the J call TRBJ2-4; D ambiguous. This CDR3 is 14 amino acids long. CDR1 is SQVTM, CDR2 ANQGSEA, per germline. Trimming stripped 0 bases from V and 0 bases from J, with 6 bases between. This chain's CDR3 is CSVEEELAKNIQYF. The CDR3 DNA follows: TGCAGCGTTGAAGAAGAGCTAGCCAAAAACATTCAGTACTTC.

The gene calls are TRBV4-1 and TRBJ1-4; D remains ambiguous. The V gene lost 1 base and the J gene lost 8 bases, with 8 bases spanning the gap. The CDR3 runs 13 residues. Germline CDR1 MGHRA, CDR2 YSYEKL. CDR3: CASSQVQREKLFF. The DNA of the CDR3 is TGCGCCAGCAGCCAAGTTCAGCGGGAAAAACTGTTTTTT.

This rearrangement joins TRBV5-5 to TRBJ2-5; 7 bases agree with TRBD2. The ends lost 2 bases at V and 5 bases at J; junction bases unmatched: 6. Germline CDR1 and CDR2: SGHKS and YYEKEE (reference sequence). The CDR3 totals 14 residues. CDR3 protein: CASSLGEGGETQYF. In DNA form, the CDR3 reads TGTGCCAGCAGCTTAGGGGAGGGAGGGGAGACCCAGTACTTC.

The chain links TRBV19 to TRBJ1-2; possibly TRBD1 for D (5 bases). Germline V gives CDR1 LNHDA, CDR2 SQIVND (reference sequence). This CDR3 has 15 amino acids. V was pared by 4 bases and J by 7 bases, with 19 bases between. In DNA form, the CDR3 reads TGTGCCAGTAGTAGCCTCCGGGGAGGGGAATCTGGCTACACCTTC. This translates into CASSSLRGGESGYTF.

The genes are TRBV5-5 and TRBJ2-7; D gene unclear. Trimming cost V 0 bases and J 0 bases, with 7 bases left between them. CDR3 length: 14 amino acids. Germline V CDR1 and CDR2: SGHKS, YYEKEE (reference sequence). In nucleotides, the CDR3 is TGTGCCAGCAGCTTGGGACAAAGCTCCTACGAGCAGTACTTC. Amino acid sequence: CASSLGQSSYEQYF.

The V call is TRBV5-5, the J call TRBJ1-5, with D hard to call. Germline-derived CDR1 and CDR2 are SGHKS and YYEKEE (reference sequence). The V end was cut by 1 base, the J end by 1 base, with 12 bases between. The CDR3 is made up of 16 amino acids. The CDR3 protein is CASSLWGFGSNQPQHF. Here the CDR3 DNA reads TGTGCCAGCAGCTTGTGGGGATTTGGCAGCAATCAGCCCCAGCATTTT.

To note about this clone: One junction end disagrees with the germline gene, perhaps due to a read error. The chain employs TRBV5-1 and TRBJ2-1; 9 positions match TRBD2. Germline CDR1 is SGHRS and CDR2 is YFSETQ. CDR3 length: 15 residues. Here the CDR3 DNA reads TGCGCCAGCAGCTTGGCTAGCGGGACCTACAGTGAGCAGTTCTTC. This translates into CASSLASGTYSEQFF.

The gene calls are TRBV19 and TRBJ2-7; 7 bases align to TRBD2. From germline, CDR1 is LNHDA and CDR2 SQIVND (reference sequence). This CDR3 spans 14 amino acids. The junction had 6 bases not matched to a gene; V was cut back by 4 bases and J by 3 bases. This CDR3 is CASSRSSGYYEQYF. CDR3 in DNA: TGTGCCAGTAGTAGGTCTAGCGGTTACTACGAGCAGTACTTC.

The genes are TRBV6-5 and TRBJ1-1; possibly TRBD1 for D (5 bases). V was shortened by 9 bases and J by 7 bases, with 21 bases between the two germline ends. Germline CDR1 MNHEY, CDR2 SVGAGI. The CDR3 contains 14 residues. This CDR3 is CARNETDHSIEAFF. Written as DNA, the CDR3 is TGTGCCAGGAATGAGACAGACCATTCTATTGAAGCTTTCTTT.

The rearrangement uses TRBV27 and TRBJ1-5, with TRBD1 matching over 10 bases. V shed 5 bases and J 5 bases; nucleotides not matched to a gene: 6. The CDR3 sequence is 15 residues long. Germline assignment: CDR1 MNHEY and CDR2 SMNVEV (reference sequence). In nucleotides, the CDR3 is TGTGCCAGCAGTCTCGGGACAGGGGCAGATCAGCCCCAGCATTTT. Protein sequence: CASSLGTGADQPQHF.

The chain uses TRBV29-1 and TRBJ2-7; D not certain. CDR1 and CDR2 from the germline V gene are SQVTM and ANQGSEA. This CDR3 has 13 residues. V was trimmed by 0 bases and J by 0 bases, leaving 6 bases between them. CDR3 in amino acids: CSVEDLVSYEQYF. DNA of the CDR3: TGCAGCGTTGAAGACTTAGTCTCCTACGAGCAGTACTTC.

The chain couples TRBV29-1 to TRBJ2-5, with D perhaps given as TRBD1 or TRBD2 (5 bases each). The V gene's germline CDR1 is SQVTM and CDR2 ANQGSEA. V was clipped by 7 bases and J by 1 base, with 13 bases between them. There are 13 residues in the CDR3. The CDR3 coding sequence is TGCAGCGCGGGACCGACATTCCAAGAGACCCAGTACTTC. It encodes CSAGPTFQETQYF.

This chain uses TRBV4-2 with TRBJ2-3; 12 bases agree with TRBD2. The CDR3 has 16 amino acids. The V and J ends lost 4 bases and 4 bases, in that order; junction bases with no gene match: 6. Germline CDR1 and CDR2: LGHNA and YNFKEQ. DNA of the CDR3: TGTGCCAGCAGCCCCGCTAGCGGGAGGGGGGCAGATACGCAGTATTTT. This codes for CASSPASGRGADTQYF.

The sample holds one count of this clone. The genes are TRBV2 and TRBJ2-7, with D uncertain. Trimming left V 8 bases short and J 3 bases short, with 14 bases between. Germline assignment: CDR1 SNHLY and CDR2 FYNNEI. The CDR3 loop spans 13 amino acids. CDR3 coding DNA: TGTGCCAGCCGCAAAGGCAGCTACTACGAGCAGTACTTC. Translated: CASRKGSYYEQYF.

This chain uses TRBV15 with TRBJ2-2; D unresolved. Deletions cut 5 bases from V and 5 bases from J, with 9 bases between. This CDR3 region has 13 residues. Germline values: CDR1 LNHNV, CDR2 YYDKDF (reference sequence). CDR3 DNA: TGTGCCACCAGCGCGCGGCGGACCGGGGAGCTGTTTTTT. This sequence encodes CATSARRTGELFF.